These 12 T cell receptor beta chains were all obtained from the same sample, sequenced in a study of blood T cells in healthy people across ages. Primers used in a second PCR of about 7 to 12 cycles were a sample-barcoded 5' primer and a J-beta primer mix. TCRdb called the 5' RACE reads again in MiXCR, with one record for every CDR3 protein. Of 950,000 to 1,200,000 distinct CDR3 sequences in the sample, more than 30% were seen once. Sequencing used blood. The receptors originated from a man aged 18 to 30 in good health.

The chain couples TRBV7-9 to TRBJ1-1; D unresolved. V was clipped by 1 base and J by 10 bases, with 7 bases between them. The germline V gene encodes CDR1 SEHNR and CDR2 FQNEAQ (reference sequence). The CDR3 is made up of 11 amino acids. The CDR3 is CASSLVWGAFF. In nucleotides, the CDR3 is TGTGCCAGCAGCTTAGTGTGGGGAGCTTTCTTT.

CDR3 coding DNA: TGTGCCAGCAGCCAAGTAAGACAGGTGGCGGTGAACACTGAAGCTTTCTTT. Amino acid sequence: CASSQVRQVAVNTEAFF. V is TRBV3-1 and J is TRBJ1-1; weak D call: TRBD1 (6 bases). Germline CDR1 LGHDT, CDR2 YNNKEL (reference sequence). V was trimmed by 1 base and J by 0 bases, leaving 15 bases between them. The CDR3 sequence is 17 residues long.

Ten or more counts support this clonotype. The chain recombines TRBV10-3 with TRBJ2-4, with TRBD1 as a possible D gene (5 bases). The V gene's germline CDR1 is ENHRY and CDR2 SYGVKD. This CDR3 has 14 residues. With 7 bases removed from V and 1 base from J, the gap between germline ends came to 11 bases. The CDR3 nucleotides read TGTGCCATCAAGGTCAGGGTGGCCAAAAACATTCAGTACTTC. It yields the protein CAIKVRVAKNIQYF.

Regarding this clonotype: A much bigger clone sits one base away, suggesting this may be a read error. The chain uses TRBV20-1 and TRBJ1-2; 8 nucleotides line up with TRBD1. Germline CDR1 and CDR2: DFQATT and SNEGSKA (reference sequence). Trimming took 1 base from V and 13 from J; bases not matched to a gene: 14. The CDR3 consists of 14 residues. Written as DNA, the CDR3 is TGCAGTGCTAGAGTGGGATACAGGGGGGAGAGCTTCACCTTC. Its translation is CSARVGYRGESFTF.

V usage is TRBV6-6 and J usage is TRBJ1-5; D not resolved. Germline V gene data show CDR1 as MNHNY and CDR2 as SVGAGI (reference sequence). CDR3 length: 15 residues. V lost 2 bases and J 0 bases, leaving 8 bases between the germline ends. CDR3 sequence (DNA): TGTGCCAGCAGTTACCGACAACTTAGCAATCAGCCCCAGCATTTT. Amino acids: CASSYRQLSNQPQHF.

This clonotype has only a few counts. The chain combines TRBV6-2 or TRBV6-3 with TRBJ1-4; 7 nucleotides align to TRBD1. Germline V gene sequence: CDR1 MNHEY, CDR2 SVGEGT. The V gene end was trimmed by 6 bases and the J gene end by 5 bases; junction bases not matched to a gene: 9. The CDR3 contains 15 residues. Here the CDR3 reads CASSRVTGRNEKLFF. The CDR3 coding sequence is TGTGCCAGCAGCCGCGTGACAGGGAGGAATGAAAAACTGTTTTTT.

This clonotype was observed at least ten times. For the CDR3, the DNA is TGTGCCAGCAGGTGGACAGCCGGCGATGGCTACACCTTC. Protein: CASRWTAGDGYTF. The rearrangement joins TRBV12-3 or TRBV12-4 to TRBJ1-2; perhaps TRBD1 as D (6 bases). The CDR3 contains 13 residues. The V end lost 6 bases, the J end lost 6 bases, and 14 bases lay between the germline ends.

The chain is built from TRBV7-3 and TRBJ2-1; weak D call: TRBD1 (5 bases). Germline V gene data show CDR1 as SGHTA and CDR2 as FQGTGA. V was shortened by 5 bases and J by 5 bases, with 10 bases between the two germline ends. CDR3 length equals 13 residues. CDR3 coding DNA: TGTGCCAGCAGCGCCATAGGGGACAATGAGCAGTTCTTC. Encoded protein: CASSAIGDNEQFF.

This clonotype was seen more than once but under ten times. The rearrangement uses TRBV27 and TRBJ2-1, with D unresolved. The germline V gene has CDR1 MNHEY and CDR2 SMNVEV (reference sequence). This CDR3 has 16 amino acids. The V gene lost 6 bases and the J gene lost 6 bases, with 21 bases spanning the gap. CDR3 amino acids: CASRPLESLASNEQFF. The CDR3 region has the DNA TGTGCCAGCAGACCCCTTGAAAGCCTGGCCTCCAATGAGCAGTTCTTC.

About this clonotype: An end of the junction does not agree with germline; a read error may underlie this. The chain uses TRBV7-2 and TRBJ2-4, with D uncertain. Germline assignment: CDR1 SGHTA and CDR2 FQGNSA. This CDR3 contains 18 residues. The CDR3 DNA is TGTGCCAGCAGCTCCCCCTGGGATCGGACCTTAGCCAAAAACATTCGGTACTTC. Amino acid sequence: CASSSPWDRTLAKNIRYF. Full variable domain (remainder filled in from reference TRBV7-2 and TRBJ2-4): GAGVSQSPSNKVTEKGKDVELRCDPISGHTALYWYRQSLGQGLEFLIYFQGNSAPDKSGLPSDRFSAERTGGSVSTLTIQRTQQEDSAVYLCASSSPWDRTLAKNIRYFGAGTRLSVL.

This chain's CDR3 is CASSLDGRDNQPQHF. CDR3 DNA: TGCGCCAGCAGCTTGGATGGCAGGGACAATCAGCCCCAGCATTTT. The rearrangement uses TRBV5-1 and TRBJ1-5; D possibly corresponds to TRBD1 (5 bases). Per germline, CDR1 SGHRS and CDR2 YFSETQ. The V gene lost 0 bases and the J gene lost 3 bases, with 10 bases spanning the gap. This CDR3 has 15 amino acids.

The table lists this clonotype with a few counts. The rearrangement joins TRBV20-1 to TRBJ1-2; D perhaps matches TRBD1 (5 bases). CDR3 length: 14 amino acids. Per the germline V gene, CDR1 is DFQATT and CDR2 is SNEGSKA (reference sequence). V was trimmed by 0 bases and J by 6 bases, leaving 14 bases between them. CDR3 amino acids: CSAREEGLAHGYTF. The CDR3, as DNA: TGCAGTGCTAGAGAGGAGGGGTTGGCCCATGGCTACACCTTC.